The next 9 T cell receptor beta chains were all read from a single sample in a study of breast tumors, draining lymph nodes, adjacent tissues listed by TCRdb under 2016. Lymph node samples came from the axillary draining lymph nodes of breast cancer patients. Libraries were built with multiplex PCR. Instrument used: Illumina HiSeq 2000. Using fastp trimming at Q25 and MiXCR clonotype assembly, TCRdb reanalyzed the public sequencing data and kept in-frame beta chains. CDR3 protein duplicates are merged, each entry listing the most common genes and DNA. The sample profile shows about 89,000 distinct CDR3 sequences; approximately 30% of them were found once. The top ten clonotypes cover 8.1% of the sample. Sequencing was done on a sample of axillary lymph node tissue. The source is a female donor with breast cancer. Some clones in this sample may be carry-over from other donors' samples.

The rearrangement links TRBV7-2 to TRBJ2-3, with D perhaps TRBD2 (5 bases). The CDR3 covers 15 residues. Germline V gives CDR1 SGHTA, CDR2 FQGNSA. Trimming cost V 2 bases and J 6 bases, with 15 bases left between them. CDR3 coding DNA: TGTGCCAGCAGCTTAACGGGAAGTTCCCCGGATACGCAGTATTTT. The encoded protein is CASSLTGSSPDTQYF. Drawing the rest from reference TRBV7-2 and TRBJ2-3, the complete variable domain is GAGVSQSPSNKVTEKGKDVELRCDPISGHTALYWYRQSLGQGLEFLIYFQGNSAPDKSGLPSDRFSAERTGGSVSTLTIQRTQQEDSAVYLCASSLTGSSPDTQYFGPGTRLTVL.

This clonotype was seen at least ten times. Here the CDR3 reads CASRQDDVSYNEQFF. As DNA, the CDR3 is TGTGCCAGTAGACAGGACGACGTCTCCTACAATGAGCAGTTCTTC. The J gene is TRBJ2-1, the V gene TRBV19, with a weak D call TRBD1 (5 bases). CDR1 and CDR2 from the germline V gene are LNHDA and SQIVND (reference sequence). This CDR3 is built from 15 residues. V lost 6 bases and J 0 bases, leaving 12 bases between the germline ends.

The sample holds one count of this clonotype. A much bigger clone sits one base away, suggesting this may be a read error. J is TRBJ1-1 and V is TRBV7-2; TRBD1 might be the D (6 bases). Germline V gives CDR1 SGHTA, CDR2 FQGNSA. This CDR3 spans 14 amino acids. In DNA, the CDR3 is TGTGCCAGCAGCTTCAGGGGTGGGAACACTGGAGCTTTCTTT. This encodes CASSFRGGNTGAFF.

This clonotype was seen ten or more times. V usage is TRBV4-3 and J usage is TRBJ2-5; D gene unclear. This CDR3 has 13 residues. The germline V gene encodes CDR1 LGHNA and CDR2 YSLEER. The ends were cut back, 0 bases at V and 0 bases at J, with 2 bases in the middle. The CDR3 region is CASSQDYQETQYF. CDR3 nucleotide sequence: TGCGCCAGCAGCCAAGACTACCAAGAGACCCAGTACTTC.

The chain uses TRBV7-2 and TRBJ1-1, with D unresolved. The V end lost 4 bases, the J end lost 7 bases, and 10 bases lay between the germline ends. This CDR3 is 12 amino acids long. Germline-derived CDR1 and CDR2 are SGHTA and FQGNSA. In DNA form, the CDR3 reads TGTGCCAGCAGCTGGCGAAGCGGTGAAGCTTTCTTT. It translates to CASSWRSGEAFF.

This clonotype was counted ten times or more. J is TRBJ2-1 and V is TRBV2, with TRBD2 matching over 13 bases. Germline values: CDR1 SNHLY, CDR2 FYNNEI. J was trimmed by 7 bases and V by 5 bases; bases with no gene match: 5. This CDR3 has 15 amino acids. This CDR3 is CASSPGLAGLNEQFF. In nucleotides, the CDR3 is TGTGCCAGCAGTCCGGGACTAGCGGGACTTAATGAGCAGTTCTTC.

This clonotype was detected many times. The chain is built from TRBV20-1 and TRBJ2-2; a possible D gene is TRBD2 (5 bases). Germline V gene lookup returns CDR1 DFQATT and CDR2 SNEGSKA (reference sequence). V lost 3 bases to trimming and J lost 4 bases, with 9 bases between them. The CDR3 has 13 amino acids. DNA for the CDR3: TGCAGTGCTAGTAGGGAGTTCACCGGGGAGCTGTTTTTT. It translates to CSASREFTGELFF.

With respect to this clonotype: The junction differs from germline at one of its ends, possibly a read error. V usage is TRBV10-3 and J usage is TRBJ2-1; a weak D match, TRBD2 (6 bases). The germline CDR1 and CDR2 sequences are ENHRY and SYGVKD. This CDR3 is built from 18 residues. CDR3 DNA sequence: TGTGCCAGCAGCCCCGCTTCTCTCGGAGGGAACTCCTACAATGGGCAGTTCTTC. Translating it yields CASSPASLGGNSYNGQFF.

This clonotype was counted ten times or more. One base away lies a much larger clone, so this may be a sequencing read error. This chain links TRBV6-4 with TRBJ2-3; no firm D call. The CDR3 has 13 residues. Germline-derived CDR1 and CDR2 are MRHNA and SNTAGT. Trimming cost V 5 bases and J 4 bases, with 10 bases left between them. The DNA of the CDR3 is TGTGCCAGCAGTCACCAACTGGCAGATACGCAGTATTTT. As protein: CASSHQLADTQYF.